The 17 T cell receptor beta chains presented below share a single source sample, sequenced in a study of blood T cell repertoires in COVID-19. The repertoire was sequenced with immunoSEQ multiplex PCR; TCRdb's copy has only in-frame clones and lacks some. The table lists approximately 91,000 clones, about 80% of them singletons. Sequenced: peripheral blood. The receptors were gathered from a human donor in a cohort sampled during active COVID-19.

This clone has a handful of counts. The chain employs TRBV30 and TRBJ2-7, with D unclear. Germline assignment: CDR1 GTSNPN and CDR2 SVGIG (reference sequence). The length of the CDR3 is 13 residues. V was cut by 0 bases and J by 6 bases, with 12 bases left in between. This CDR3 is CAWSVSASGEQYF. CDR3 nucleotide sequence: TGTGCCTGGAGTGTCTCCGCATCGGGCGAGCAGTACTTC. Variable domain in full (rest from reference TRBV30 and TRBJ2-7): SQTIHQWPATLVQPVGSPLSLECTVEGTSNPNLYWYRQAAGRGLQLLFYSVGIGQISSEVPQNLSASRPQDRQFILSSKKLLLSDSGFYLCAWSVSASGEQYFGPGTRLTVT.

The chain uses TRBV28 and TRBJ2-1; D is undetermined. Per the germline V gene, CDR1 is MDHEN and CDR2 is SYDVKM. This CDR3 comprises 14 residues. V was pared by 2 bases and J by 12 bases, with 17 bases between. CDR3 residues: CASSLIGLMYGQFF. The CDR3 coding sequence is TGTGCCAGCAGTTTAATCGGTTTGATGTATGGGCAGTTCTTC. The full variable domain, rest sourced from reference TRBV28 and TRBJ2-1, is DVKVTQSSRYLVKRTGEKVFLECVQDMDHENMFWYRQDPGLGLRLIYFSYDVKMKEKGDIPEGYSVSREKKERFSLILESASTNQTSMYLCASSLIGLMYGQFFGPGTRLTVL.

The gene calls are TRBV7-2 and TRBJ2-1; TRBD2 is a possible D gene (6 bases). This CDR3 has 15 amino acids. The V gene's germline CDR1 is SGHTA and CDR2 FQGNSA. Trimming removed 3 bases from V and 5 bases from J, with 14 bases in between. CDR3 protein: CASSLSGLNNNEQFF. In DNA, the CDR3 is TGTGCCAGCAGCTTGAGCGGGTTGAACAACAATGAGCAGTTCTTC.

The V and J genes are TRBV5-1 and TRBJ2-3; TRBD2 is a possible D gene (6 bases). Trimming removed 2 bases from V and 3 bases from J, with 10 bases in between. This CDR3 spans 14 amino acids. Germline lookup yields CDR1 SGHRS and CDR2 YFSETQ. CDR3 nucleotides: TGCGCCAGCAGCTTCGGGAGTTGGACAGATACGCAGTATTTT. This gives the protein CASSFGSWTDTQYF.

The chain links TRBV6-5 to TRBJ1-2; tentative D call: TRBD1 (5 bases). The CDR3 is made up of 12 amino acids. The germline V gene encodes CDR1 MNHEY and CDR2 SVGAGI. With 1 base removed from V and 6 bases from J, the gap between germline ends came to 6 bases. The CDR3 here is CASSYLGHGYTF. The CDR3 DNA is TGTGCCAGCAGTTACTTGGGGCATGGCTACACCTTC.

The V and J genes are TRBV5-6 and TRBJ2-1; 10 nucleotides agree with TRBD2. V was clipped by 4 bases and J by 7 bases; unmatched bases: 8. The germline gives CDR1 SGHDT, CDR2 YYEEEE. The CDR3 loop spans 15 amino acids. The CDR3 here is CASSTSGLAMNEQFF. CDR3 nucleotide sequence: TGTGCCAGCAGCACGTCGGGACTAGCGATGAATGAGCAGTTCTTC.

The chain carries TRBV30 and TRBJ1-4; D is unclear. Deletions cut 3 bases from V and 4 bases from J, with 15 bases between. Germline V gives CDR1 GTSNPN, CDR2 SVGIG (reference sequence). CDR3 length: 15 amino acids. CDR3 coding DNA: TGTGCCTGGAGATCCCCGGGTTCTGTTAATGAAAAACTGTTTTTT. Translation: CAWRSPGSVNEKLFF.

The V gene is TRBV19, the J gene TRBJ1-1, with 10 bases identical to TRBD1. V lost 7 bases, J lost 5 bases, and 7 bases stayed unmatched. There are 14 residues in the CDR3. Germline V gives CDR1 LNHDA, CDR2 SQIVND (reference sequence). The CDR3 protein is CASTDRGLGTEAFF. CDR3 DNA: TGTGCCAGTACCGACAGGGGGCTAGGGACTGAAGCTTTCTTT.

The chain joins TRBV10-3 to TRBJ2-7; 10 bases map to TRBD2. The CDR3 runs 14 residues. Germline trimming cut 4 bases from V and 7 bases from J; bases unmatched to any gene: 7. Germline assignment: CDR1 ENHRY and CDR2 SYGVKD. The CDR3 region is CAISALAGWDEQYF. DNA of the CDR3: TGTGCCATCAGTGCACTAGCGGGATGGGATGAGCAGTACTTC.

The chain employs TRBV12-3 or TRBV12-4 and TRBJ1-1; D gene unclear. The CDR3 is 13 amino acids. The V end was cut by 1 base, the J end by 10 bases, with 13 bases between. This chain's CDR3 is CASSLDGGIGAFF. The CDR3 DNA sequence: TGTGCCAGCAGTTTAGATGGAGGTATTGGAGCTTTCTTT.

Notes on this clone: The sample carries other DNA sequences with the same CDR3. This chain connects TRBV5-4 to TRBJ2-1; 8 bases are shared with TRBD2. V trimming: 4 bases; J trimming: 3 bases; junction bases outside the gene matches: 6. The CDR3 extends over 15 amino acids. From germline, CDR1 is SGHNT and CDR2 YYREEE (reference sequence). CDR3 in DNA: TGTGCCAGCAGCCCCAGCGGGAGTCTCTACAATGAGCAGTTCTTC. It codes for CASSPSGSLYNEQFF.

The V call is TRBV7-9, the J call TRBJ2-5, with D possibly being TRBD1 (5 bases). Trimming took 11 bases from V and 5 from J, leaving 15 bases between them. The germline CDR1 and CDR2 sequences are SEHNR and FQNEAQ (reference sequence). The CDR3 covers 12 residues. The CDR3 DNA reads TGTGCCGGCACCAGGGCCGAGGAGACCCAGTACTTC. Encoded protein: CAGTRAEETQYF. Variable domain in full (rest from reference TRBV7-9 and TRBJ2-5): DTGVSQNPRHKITKRGQNVTFRCDPISEHNRLYWYRQTLGQGPEFLTYFQNEAQLEKSRLLSDRFSAERPKGSFSTLEIQRTEQGDSAMYLCAGTRAEETQYFGPGTRLLVL.

This rearrangement joins TRBV9 to TRBJ1-5; weak D call: TRBD1 (6 bases). The CDR3 covers 15 residues. Trimming pared 0 bases from V and 6 bases from J, leaving 13 bases between. Germline-derived CDR1 and CDR2 are SGDLS and YYNGEE. The CDR3 protein is CASSVGPGEGQPQHF. CDR3 DNA sequence: TGTGCCAGCAGCGTAGGACCAGGGGAGGGTCAGCCCCAGCATTTT.

This chain links TRBV10-3 with TRBJ1-2, with a tentative D call TRBD1 (5 bases). Trimming pared 3 bases from V and 2 bases from J, leaving 7 bases between. Germline loops: CDR1 ENHRY, CDR2 SYGVKD. The CDR3 contains 13 residues. The CDR3 loop is CAISERQNYGYTF. The CDR3 coding sequence is TGTGCCATCAGTGAAAGACAGAACTATGGCTACACCTTC.

V usage is TRBV3-1 (or the pseudogene TRBV3-2) and J usage is TRBJ1-1; D remains unclear. Deletions cut 3 bases from V and 5 bases from J, with 13 bases between. CDR1 LGHDT and CDR2 YNNKEL come from the germline V gene (reference sequence). The CDR3 covers 14 residues. Written as DNA, the CDR3 is TGTGCCAGCAGCCACTCCCCTCGGCGGACTGAAGCTTTCTTT. This encodes CASSHSPRRTEAFF.

V is TRBV15 and J is TRBJ2-5; unclear D gene. There are 13 residues in the CDR3. Looked up from germline, CDR1 is LNHNV and CDR2 is YYDKDF (reference sequence). V was trimmed by 4 bases and J by 2 bases, leaving 8 bases between them. CDR3 DNA sequence: TGTGCCACCAGCATGGCCACACAAGAGACCCAGTACTTC. This translates into CATSMATQETQYF. Complete variable domain (other parts from reference TRBV15 and TRBJ2-5): DAMVIQNPRYQVTQFGKPVTLSCSQTLNHNVMYWYQQKSSQAPKLLFHYYDKDFNNEADTPDNFQSRRPNTSFCFLDIRSPGLGDTAMYLCATSMATQETQYFGPGTRLLVL.

The chain recombines TRBV5-4 with TRBJ1-1; D not certain. The V end lost 1 base, the J end lost 7 bases, and 5 bases lay between the germline ends. Germline V gene data show CDR1 as SGHNT and CDR2 as YYREEE (reference sequence). The CDR3 has 11 residues. This chain's CDR3 is CASSLNSEAFF. For the CDR3, the DNA is TGTGCCAGCAGCTTGAATAGTGAAGCTTTCTTT.